The T cell receptor beta chain described here comes from a study of cytomegalovirus exposure and HLA in healthy donors. On the study more broadly: From some 190 million T cells, an earlier analysis saw around 120 million unique TCR beta sequences.

The CDR3 is 12 residues long. Germline V gives CDR1 MDHEN, CDR2 SYDVKM. V lost 8 bases, J lost 4 bases, and 11 bases lay in between. The PCR was carried out with 60 Vbeta primers and 13 Jbeta primers. Assay used: immunoSEQ multiplex PCR; TCRdb lists only in-frame clones, some missing. This table has under 250,000 clones, roughly 85% appearing once. J is TRBJ1-1 and V is TRBV28; no clear D. The origin of this receptor is a woman in her forties or fifties in good health and CMV-seronegative. The source material was PBMCs. CDR3 loop: CASFGGSTEAFF. CDR3 nucleotides: TGTGCCAGCTTCGGAGGGAGCACTGAAGCTTTCTTT.